This TCR beta chain was found in a study of control samples from healthy donors and cancer patients. Trimming at V came to 4 bases and at J to 2 bases, leaving 4 bases not matched to a gene. This CDR3 spans 15 amino acids. Germline values: CDR1 SGHDT, CDR2 YYEEEE. Here immunoSEQ multiplex PCR was the method, and the copy in TCRdb shows in-frame clones only, minus some. The sample has 260,000 or so clones; about four fifths are singletons. This sequence was found in an older woman with lung cancer. The sequencing input was PBMCs. The V call is TRBV5-6, the J call TRBJ1-2; TRBD1 matches at 11 bases. CDR3 nucleotide sequence: TGTGCCAGCAGCCCGGACAGGGGGCGAAACTATGGCTACACCTTC. Translated: CASSPDRGRNYGYTF.